This passage covers 18 T cell receptor beta chains from one sample sequenced in a study of CD8+CD57+ T cells in acquired aplastic anemia. The use of genomic DNA as template underpinned the TCR beta VDJ and CDR3 profiling. In TCRdb, the reads were re-called with MiXCR into one record per CDR3 protein. This sample yields 250,000 to 300,000 distinct CDR3 sequences, of which roughly 61% are seen a single time; 1.3% belongs to the top ten. Only patients with CD8+CD57+ cell expansion on flow cytometry were chosen for sequencing. Sequenced material: sorted CD4+, CD8+, or CD8+CD57+ T cells (not recorded which) from PBMCs. The receptors stem from a human donor with aplastic anemia.

This chain joins TRBV14 and TRBJ2-6, with a tentative D call TRBD1 (5 bases). V lost 10 bases and J lost 8, with 12 bases in between. Germline V gives CDR1 SGHDN, CDR2 FVKESK. The CDR3 loop spans 12 amino acids. CDR3 loop: CATSQDTNVLTF. The CDR3 region has the DNA TGTGCCACCAGTCAGGACACCAACGTCCTGACTTTC. Combining the CDR3 with reference TRBV14 and TRBJ2-6 gives the whole variable domain EAGVTQFPSHSVIEKGQTVTLRCDPISGHDNLYWYRRVMGKEIKFLLHFVKESKQDESGMPNNRFLAERTGGTYSTLKVQPAELEDSGVYFCATSQDTNVLTFGAGSRLTVL.

This clonotype has just one count. The chain combines TRBV24-1 with TRBJ2-3; 8 positions agree with TRBD1. Germline values: CDR1 KGHDR, CDR2 SFDVKD. This CDR3 is built from 16 residues. The V segment lost 4 bases and the J segment 6 bases; nucleotides outside the gene matches: 11. The CDR3 loop reads CATSDSGQGRADTQYF. As DNA, the CDR3 is TGTGCCACCAGTGACTCCGGACAGGGCCGGGCTGATACGCAGTATTTT.

The CDR3 nucleotides are TGTGCCAGCAGCTTCCCCCGCTCCTACGAGCAGTACTTC. It specifies CASSFPRSYEQYF. This chain links TRBV5-8 with TRBJ2-7; no definite D call. Trimming took off 2 bases at V and 0 bases at J, with 6 bases between the two ends. This CDR3 is built from 13 residues. Germline V gives CDR1 SGHTS, CDR2 YDEGEE.

This chain connects TRBV25-1 to TRBJ2-3; 15 bases align to TRBD2. Trimming removed 2 bases from V and 3 bases from J; junction bases left unmatched: 6. CDR1 and CDR2 from the germline V gene are MGHDK and SYGVNS. The CDR3 has 18 amino acids. The CDR3 region has the DNA TGTGCCAGCAGTGAAGTGAGGGGACTAGCGGGAGGTACAGATACGCAGTATTTT. Translating it yields CASSEVRGLAGGTDTQYF.

The rearrangement links TRBV6-1 to TRBJ1-2, with D perhaps matching TRBD1 (5 bases). V was pared by 5 bases and J by 7 bases, with 17 bases between. The germline CDR1 and CDR2 sequences are MNHNS and SASEGT. This CDR3 region has 14 residues. The CDR3 sequence is CASSNWRGNSGYTF. DNA for the CDR3: TGTGCCAGCAGTAATTGGCGGGGGAACAGTGGCTACACCTTC.

V gene TRBV7-2 combines with J gene TRBJ2-7, with 8 bases that match TRBD1. Germline V gene lookup returns CDR1 SGHTA and CDR2 FQGNSA. The V gene end was trimmed by 5 bases and the J gene end by 5 bases; junction bases not matched to a gene: 2. This CDR3 region has 12 residues. The DNA for the CDR3 is TGTGCCAGCAGCGAGACAGGGGACGAGCAGTACTTC. Translated: CASSETGDEQYF.

This clonotype was recorded many times. The gene calls are TRBV5-1 and TRBJ1-5, with 9 bases identical to TRBD1. Germline lookup yields CDR1 SGHRS and CDR2 YFSETQ. The J segment lost 7 bases and the V segment lost 4 bases, leaving 6 bases of the junction unmatched. The CDR3 is 14 residues long. CDR3 DNA sequence: TGCGCCAGCAGCCTGGACAGGGGAGAACAGCCCCAGCATTTT. It codes for CASSLDRGEQPQHF. The entire variable domain, with the rest obtained from reference TRBV5-1 and TRBJ1-5, is as follows: KAGVTQTPRYLIKTRGQQVTLSCSPISGHRSVSWYQQTPGQGLQFLFEYFSETQRNKGNFPGRFSGRQFSNSRSEMNVSTLELGDSALYLCASSLDRGEQPQHFGDGTRLSIL.

Many counts were recorded for this clonotype. The V and J genes are TRBV6-1 and TRBJ1-2; possible D gene TRBD1, 6 bases. V lost 4 bases and J lost 2, with 20 bases in between. The length of the CDR3 is 17 residues. CDR1 and CDR2 from the germline V gene are MNHNS and SASEGT. The CDR3 protein is CASSAARDTLSNYGYTF. The CDR3 DNA reads TGTGCCAGCAGTGCAGCACGGGACACCCTCTCAAACTATGGCTACACCTTC.

The chain joins TRBV2 to TRBJ2-1, with 8 positions matching TRBD1. Looked up from germline, CDR1 is SNHLY and CDR2 is FYNNEI. This CDR3 has 16 residues. V shed 6 bases, J shed 2 bases, and the junction held 9 bases outside the gene matches. This chain's CDR3 is CASSSRQGPPYNEQFF. CDR3 bases: TGTGCCAGCAGCTCCCGACAGGGGCCACCCTACAATGAGCAGTTCTTC.

The DNA of the CDR3 is TGTGCCAGCTACGATCGCTCCTACAATGAGCAGTTCTTC. Protein: CASYDRSYNEQFF. The chain employs TRBV11-3 and TRBJ2-1; D unresolved. Trimming took off 8 bases at V and 0 bases at J, with 8 bases between the two ends. Germline V CDR1 and CDR2: SGHNT, YENEEA. The CDR3 runs 13 residues.

This rearrangement joins TRBV2 to TRBJ2-3, with TRBD2 matching 7 bases. CDR1 is SNHLY, CDR2 FYNNEI, per germline. Germline trimming cut 5 bases from V and 0 bases from J; bases unmatched to any gene: 11. This CDR3 region has 17 residues. CDR3 DNA: TGTGCCAGCAGTTCCAAACTAGCGCCGACTAGCACAGATACGCAGTATTTT. It is translated as CASSSKLAPTSTDTQYF.

The chain uses TRBV2 and TRBJ1-1; D call uncertain. The V end lost 6 bases, the J end lost 4 bases, and 12 bases lay between the germline ends. This CDR3 comprises 13 residues. CDR1 SNHLY and CDR2 FYNNEI come from the germline V gene. CDR3 sequence: CASRRNTGTEAFF. In DNA form, the CDR3 reads TGTGCCAGCAGGCGGAACACGGGCACTGAAGCTTTCTTT.

V and J are TRBV5-5 and TRBJ1-2, with 9 bases fitting TRBD1. CDR3 length: 11 amino acids. Per the germline V gene, CDR1 is SGHKS and CDR2 is YYEKEE (reference sequence). With 7 bases clipped from V and 7 bases from J, the junction kept 2 bases outside the gene matches. This CDR3 is CASWDRAGYTF. In DNA, the CDR3 is TGTGCCAGCTGGGACAGGGCTGGCTACACCTTC.

This clonotype has at least ten counts. This rearrangement joins TRBV6-1 to TRBJ2-3, with D possibly being TRBD1 (6 bases). The germline gives CDR1 MNHNS, CDR2 SASEGT. This CDR3 is 12 amino acids long. Trimming left V 6 bases short and J 6 bases short, with 10 bases between. The CDR3 loop is CASRTGSDTQYF. DNA of the CDR3: TGTGCCAGCAGAACAGGGTCTGATACGCAGTATTTT.

This clonotype appeared a few times. The CDR3 region has the DNA TGTGCCAGCAGGCCCGGGACAGGGAACGAGCAGTACTTC. Its translation: CASRPGTGNEQYF. The gene calls are TRBV2 and TRBJ2-7; 9 positions agree with TRBD1. The CDR3 runs 13 residues. The junction had 5 bases not matched to a gene; V was cut back by 6 bases and J by 5 bases. Germline V gene data show CDR1 as SNHLY and CDR2 as FYNNEI.

The gene calls are TRBV2 and TRBJ2-5; D gene uncertain. Germline V gene lookup returns CDR1 SNHLY and CDR2 FYNNEI. CDR3 length: 12 amino acids. Trimming shortened V by 0 bases and J by 5 bases, and 4 bases separated the two germline ends. CDR3 nucleotides: TGTGCCAGCAGTGAAGCCGCGGAGACCCAGTACTTC. Protein sequence: CASSEAAETQYF.

This clonotype was detected ten times or more. The V gene is TRBV29-1, the J gene TRBJ2-3, with 7 nucleotides matching TRBD2. CDR1 is SQVTM, CDR2 ANQGSEA, per germline. The CDR3 is made up of 14 amino acids. Unmatched junction bases numbered 6, after V lost 6 bases and J lost 0 bases. The CDR3 region is CSVGLRLSTDTQYF. The CDR3 DNA reads TGCAGCGTGGGACTACGTCTGAGCACAGATACGCAGTATTTT.

This clonotype was seen ten or more times. This sequence joins TRBV9 and TRBJ2-7, with a tentative D call TRBD2 (5 bases). The V end was cut by 4 bases, the J end by 7 bases, with 15 bases between. Germline CDR1 SGDLS, CDR2 YYNGEE. The CDR3 is made up of 13 amino acids. CDR3 region: CASSPPGGWEQYF. CDR3 nucleotides: TGTGCCAGCAGCCCCCCCGGAGGATGGGAGCAGTACTTC. Drawing the rest from reference TRBV9 and TRBJ2-7, the complete variable domain is DSGVTQTPKHLITATGQRVTLRCSPRSGDLSVYWYQQSLDQGLQFLIQYYNGEERAKGNILERFSAQQFPDLHSELNLSSLELGDSALYFCASSPPGGWEQYFGPGTRLTVT.